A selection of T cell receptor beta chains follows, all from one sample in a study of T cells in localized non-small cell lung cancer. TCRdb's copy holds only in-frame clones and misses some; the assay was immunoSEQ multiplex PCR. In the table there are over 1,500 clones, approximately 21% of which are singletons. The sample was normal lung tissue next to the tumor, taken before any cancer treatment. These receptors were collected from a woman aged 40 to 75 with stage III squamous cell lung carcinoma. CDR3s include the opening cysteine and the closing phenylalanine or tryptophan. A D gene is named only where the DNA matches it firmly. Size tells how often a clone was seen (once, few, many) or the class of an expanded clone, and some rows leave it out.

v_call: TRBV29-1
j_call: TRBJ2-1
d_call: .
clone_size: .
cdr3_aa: CSVQRYFGYNEQFF
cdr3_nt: TGCAGCGTGCAAAGGTATTTCGGTTACAATGAGCAGTTCTTC

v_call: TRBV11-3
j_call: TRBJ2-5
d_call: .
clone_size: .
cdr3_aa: CASSVTGWKETQYF
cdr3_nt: TGTGCCAGCTCGGTAACAGGGTGGAAGGAGACCCAGTACTTC

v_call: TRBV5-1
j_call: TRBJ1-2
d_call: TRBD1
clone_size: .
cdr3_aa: CASSLTPTGASYGYTF
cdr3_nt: TGCGCCAGCAGCTTGACTCCGACAGGGGCCTCCTATGGCTACACCTTC

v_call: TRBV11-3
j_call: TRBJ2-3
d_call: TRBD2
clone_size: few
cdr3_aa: CASSLRLAGGTDTQYF
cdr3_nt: TGTGCCAGCAGCCTAAGACTAGCGGGAGGCACAGATACGCAGTATTTT

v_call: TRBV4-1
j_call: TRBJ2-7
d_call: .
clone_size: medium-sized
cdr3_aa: CASSQVGDLSYEQYF
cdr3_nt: TGCGCCAGCAGCCAAGTGGGGGACCTCTCCTACGAGCAGTACTTC

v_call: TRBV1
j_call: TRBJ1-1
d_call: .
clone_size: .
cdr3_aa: CTSSQDVRTGGKNTEAFF
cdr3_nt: TGCACCAGCAGCCAAGATGTGCGGACAGGGGGCAAAAACACTGAAGCTTTCTTT

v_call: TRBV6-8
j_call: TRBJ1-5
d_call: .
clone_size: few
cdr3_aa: CASNRGKGNQPQHF
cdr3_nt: TGTGCCAGCAATCGGGGAAAAGGAAATCAGCCCCAGCATTTT

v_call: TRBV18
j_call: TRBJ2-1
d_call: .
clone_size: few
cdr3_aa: CASSTGPYNEQFF
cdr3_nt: TGTGCCAGCTCAACCGGGCCCTACAATGAGCAGTTCTTC

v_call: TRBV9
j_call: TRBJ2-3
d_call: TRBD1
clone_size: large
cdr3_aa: CASSVETGTHTQYF
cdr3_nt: TGTGCCAGCAGCGTAGAGACAGGGACGCATACGCAGTATTTT

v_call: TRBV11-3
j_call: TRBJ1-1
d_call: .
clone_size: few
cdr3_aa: CASSPEEGGTNTEAFF
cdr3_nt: TGTGCCAGCAGCCCCGAGGAGGGGGGAACAAACACTGAAGCTTTCTTT

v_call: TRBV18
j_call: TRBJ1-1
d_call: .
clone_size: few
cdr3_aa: CASSPKALNTEAFF
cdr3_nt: TGTGCCAGCTCACCAAAGGCGCTGAACACTGAAGCTTTCTTT

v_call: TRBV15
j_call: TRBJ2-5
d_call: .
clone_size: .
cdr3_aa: CATSRWVGDETQYF
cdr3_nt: TGTGCCACCAGCAGGTGGGTAGGGGACGAGACCCAGTACTTC

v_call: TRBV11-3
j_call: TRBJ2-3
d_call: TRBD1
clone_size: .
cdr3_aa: CASSNRTGGSTDTQYF
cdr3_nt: TGTGCCAGCAGCAATAGGACAGGGGGTAGCACAGATACGCAGTATTTT

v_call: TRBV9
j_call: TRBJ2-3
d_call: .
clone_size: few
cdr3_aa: CATLRDSTDTQYF
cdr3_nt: TGTGCCACCCTCCGAGACAGCACAGATACGCAGTATTTT

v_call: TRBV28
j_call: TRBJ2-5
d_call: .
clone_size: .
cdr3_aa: CASSLPERSTETQYF
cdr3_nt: TGTGCCAGCAGTTTACCGGAGCGAAGCACGGAGACCCAGTACTTC

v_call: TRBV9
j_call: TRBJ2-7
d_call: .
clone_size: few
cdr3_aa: CASSGGVSGSYEQYF
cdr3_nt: TGTGCCAGCAGTGGGGGAGTGTCCGGGTCCTACGAGCAGTACTTC

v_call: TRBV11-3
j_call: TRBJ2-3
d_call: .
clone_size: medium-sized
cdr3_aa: CASSLEGFGTDTQYF
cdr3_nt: TGTGCCAGCAGCTTGGAGGGGTTTGGGACAGATACGCAGTATTTT

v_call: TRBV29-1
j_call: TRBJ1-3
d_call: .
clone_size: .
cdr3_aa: CSVEYEDRRNTIYF
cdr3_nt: TGCAGCGTTGAATATGAGGACCGCCGAAACACCATATATTTT

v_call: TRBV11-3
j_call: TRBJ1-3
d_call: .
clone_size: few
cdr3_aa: CASSLDSRSGNTIYF
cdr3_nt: TGTGCCAGCAGCTTAGACAGCCGCTCTGGAAACACCATATATTTT

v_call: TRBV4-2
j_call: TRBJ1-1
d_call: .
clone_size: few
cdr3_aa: CASSLTWSSEAFF
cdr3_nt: TGTGCCAGCAGCTTAACCTGGTCCTCTGAAGCTTTCTTT

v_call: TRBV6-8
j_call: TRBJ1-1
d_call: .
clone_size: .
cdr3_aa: CASSGEQNTEAFF
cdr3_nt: TGTGCCAGCAGTGGGGAACAGAACACTGAAGCTTTCTTT

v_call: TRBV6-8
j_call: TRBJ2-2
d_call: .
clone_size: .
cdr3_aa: CASSFPGIGELFF
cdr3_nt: TGTGCCAGCAGTTTTCCGGGAATTGGGGAGCTGTTTTTT

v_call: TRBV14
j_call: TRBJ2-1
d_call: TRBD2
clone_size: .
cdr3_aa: CASSQESGDSYNEQFF
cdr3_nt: TGTGCCAGCAGCCAAGAGAGCGGGGACTCCTACAATGAGCAGTTCTTC

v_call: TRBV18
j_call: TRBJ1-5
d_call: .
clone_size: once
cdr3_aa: CASSPGPRNQPQHF
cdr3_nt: TGTGCCAGCTCACCCGGGCCCCGCAATCAGCCCCAGCATTTT

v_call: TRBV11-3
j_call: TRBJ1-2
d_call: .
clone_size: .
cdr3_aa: CASSLSQVNYGYTF
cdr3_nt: TGTGCCAGCAGCTTATCGCAGGTTAACTATGGCTACACCTTC

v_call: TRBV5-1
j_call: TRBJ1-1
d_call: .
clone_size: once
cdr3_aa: CASSFGSGNTEAFF
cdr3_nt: TGCGCCAGCAGCTTTGGCTCAGGGAACACTGAAGCTTTCTTT

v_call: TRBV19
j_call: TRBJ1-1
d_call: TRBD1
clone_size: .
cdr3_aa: CASSIAGTGGSGPPAFF
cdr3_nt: TGTGCCAGTAGTATAGCGGGGACAGGGGGCTCGGGCCCCCCAGCTTTCTTT

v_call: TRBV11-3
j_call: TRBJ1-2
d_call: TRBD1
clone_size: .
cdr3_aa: CASSSHGQGWYGYTF
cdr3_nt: TGTGCCAGCAGCTCCCATGGACAGGGGTGGTATGGCTACACCTTC

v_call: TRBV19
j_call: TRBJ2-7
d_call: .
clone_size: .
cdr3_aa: CASSRGGSNSYEQYF
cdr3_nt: TGTGCCAGTAGTAGAGGGGGGAGCAACTCCTACGAGCAGTACTTC

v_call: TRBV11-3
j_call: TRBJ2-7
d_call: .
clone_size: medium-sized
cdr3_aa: CASSLAFGSSYEQYF
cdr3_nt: TGTGCCAGCAGCCTGGCATTCGGGAGCTCCTACGAGCAGTACTTC

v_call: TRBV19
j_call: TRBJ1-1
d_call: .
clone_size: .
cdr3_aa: CASSTTQGRAAFF
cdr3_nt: TGTGCCAGTAGTACCACTCAGGGGAGAGCGGCTTTCTTT

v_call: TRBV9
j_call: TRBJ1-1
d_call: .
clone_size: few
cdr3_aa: CASRETGSEAFF
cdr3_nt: TGTGCCAGCAGGGAAACAGGGAGTGAAGCTTTCTTT

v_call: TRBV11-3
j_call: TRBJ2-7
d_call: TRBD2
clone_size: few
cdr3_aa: CASSSGTSGAAYEQYF
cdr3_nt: TGTGCCAGCAGCTCGGGGACTAGCGGGGCTGCCTACGAGCAGTACTTC

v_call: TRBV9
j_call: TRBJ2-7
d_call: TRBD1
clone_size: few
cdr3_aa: CASSLQGAGEQYF
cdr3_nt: TGTGCCAGCAGTCTACAGGGGGCGGGCGAGCAGTACTTC

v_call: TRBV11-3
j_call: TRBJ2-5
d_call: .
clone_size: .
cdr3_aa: CASSSMRVVSSQETQYF
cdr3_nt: TGTGCCAGCAGCTCGATGAGGGTCGTTTCGTCCCAAGAGACCCAGTACTTC

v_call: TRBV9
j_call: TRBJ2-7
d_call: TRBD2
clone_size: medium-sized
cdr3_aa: CASSVSSGGPYEQYF
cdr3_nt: TGTGCCAGCAGCGTCTCTAGCGGGGGTCCCTACGAGCAGTACTTC

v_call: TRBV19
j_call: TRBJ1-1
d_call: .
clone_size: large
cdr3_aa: CASGPPGLEAFF
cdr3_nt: TGTGCCAGTGGACCCCCGGGACTTGAAGCTTTCTTT

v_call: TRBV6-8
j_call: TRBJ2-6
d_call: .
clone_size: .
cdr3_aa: CASSAGNSGANVLTF
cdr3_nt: TGTGCCAGCAGCGCCGGCAATTCTGGGGCCAACGTCCTGACTTTC

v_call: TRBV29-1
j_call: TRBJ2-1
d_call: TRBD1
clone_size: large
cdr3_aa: CSGDRQNHNEQFF
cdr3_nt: TGCAGCGGGGACAGGCAAAATCACAATGAGCAGTTCTTC

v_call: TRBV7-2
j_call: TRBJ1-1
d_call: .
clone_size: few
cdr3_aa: CASSADLNTEAFF
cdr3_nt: TGTGCCAGCAGCGCCGACTTGAACACTGAAGCTTTCTTT

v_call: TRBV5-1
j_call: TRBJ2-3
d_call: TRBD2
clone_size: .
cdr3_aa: CASSPRTSGSNTDTQYF
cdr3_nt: TGCGCCAGCAGCCCAAGGACTAGCGGTAGTAACACAGATACGCAGTATTTT

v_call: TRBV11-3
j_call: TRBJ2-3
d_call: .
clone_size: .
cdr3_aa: CASSFPRGPQGRDTDTQYF
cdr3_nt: TGTGCCAGCAGCTTCCCTAGAGGGCCCCAGGGGCGGGACACAGATACGCAGTATTTT

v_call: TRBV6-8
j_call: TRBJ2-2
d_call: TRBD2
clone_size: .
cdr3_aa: CASRGGGEGHGELFF
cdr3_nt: TGTGCCAGCAGGGGGGGAGGGGAGGGCCACGGGGAGCTGTTTTTT

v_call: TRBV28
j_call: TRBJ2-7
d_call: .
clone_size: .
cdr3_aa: CASSPLVYHEQYF
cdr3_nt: TGTGCCAGCAGCCCACTAGTATACCACGAGCAGTACTTC

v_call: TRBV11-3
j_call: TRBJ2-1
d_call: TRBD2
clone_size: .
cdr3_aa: CASSSGTSGHSVPNEQFF
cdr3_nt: TGTGCCAGCAGCTCCGGGACTAGCGGCCACTCCGTTCCCAATGAGCAGTTCTTC

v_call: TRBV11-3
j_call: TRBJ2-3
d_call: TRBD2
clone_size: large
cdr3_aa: CASSWGLVEGTDTQYF
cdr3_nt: TGTGCCAGCAGCTGGGGACTAGTCGAGGGCACAGATACGCAGTATTTT

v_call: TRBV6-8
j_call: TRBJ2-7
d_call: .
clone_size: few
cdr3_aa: CASRPGHSSSYEQYF
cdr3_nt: TGTGCCAGTCGACCGGGACACTCTTCTTCCTACGAGCAGTACTTC

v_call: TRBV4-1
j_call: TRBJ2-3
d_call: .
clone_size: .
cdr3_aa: CASSQDLSQGLDTQYF
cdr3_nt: TGCGCCAGCAGCCAAGATCTCTCACAAGGATTGGATACGCAGTATTTT

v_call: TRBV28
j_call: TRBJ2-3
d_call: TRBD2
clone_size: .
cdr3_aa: CASRRVAGGSPDTQYF
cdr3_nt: TGTGCCAGCCGGCGGGTGGCGGGAGGGTCCCCAGATACGCAGTATTTT

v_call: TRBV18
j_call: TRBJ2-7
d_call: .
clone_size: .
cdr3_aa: CASSLGAQTYEQYF
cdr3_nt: TGTGCCAGCTCCCTAGGGGCACAGACCTACGAGCAGTACTTC

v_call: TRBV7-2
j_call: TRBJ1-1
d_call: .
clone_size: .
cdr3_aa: CASSLVENTEAFF
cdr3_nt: TGTGCCAGCAGCTTAGTTGAGAACACTGAAGCTTTCTTT

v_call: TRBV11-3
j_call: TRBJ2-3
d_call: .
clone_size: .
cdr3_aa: CASSSMLGASDTQYF
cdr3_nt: TGTGCCAGCAGCTCGATGCTGGGGGCCTCAGATACGCAGTATTTT

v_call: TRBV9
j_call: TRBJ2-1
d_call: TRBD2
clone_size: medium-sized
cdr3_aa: CASSPSSGGFNEQFF
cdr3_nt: TGTGCCAGCAGCCCGTCTAGCGGGGGTTTCAATGAGCAGTTCTTC

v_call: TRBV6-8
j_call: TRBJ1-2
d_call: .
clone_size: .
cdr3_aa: CASSYSGGDGYTF
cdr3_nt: TGTGCCAGCAGTTACTCTGGGGGCGATGGCTACACCTTC

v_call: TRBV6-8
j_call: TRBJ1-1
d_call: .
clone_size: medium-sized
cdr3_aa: CASSYSLSPQGNTEAFF
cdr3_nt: TGTGCCAGCAGTTACTCACTGTCACCCCAAGGGAACACTGAAGCTTTCTTT

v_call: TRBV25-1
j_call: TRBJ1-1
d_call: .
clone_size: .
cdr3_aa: CASSDVTANTEAFF
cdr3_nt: TGTGCCAGCAGTGATGTTACAGCGAACACTGAAGCTTTCTTT

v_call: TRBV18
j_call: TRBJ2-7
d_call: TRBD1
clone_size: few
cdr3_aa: CASSPPTGTYEQYF
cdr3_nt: TGTGCCAGCTCACCACCGACAGGGACCTACGAGCAGTACTTC

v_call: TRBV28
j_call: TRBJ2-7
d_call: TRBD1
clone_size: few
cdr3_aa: CASSRDSSYEQYF
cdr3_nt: TGTGCCAGCAGCAGGGACAGCTCCTACGAGCAGTACTTC